What follows are 2 T cell receptor beta chains derived from one specimen sequenced in a study of OX40 agonist ivuxolimab in advanced cancers. Some clones are missing from TCRdb's copy, which holds only in-frame ones; the method was immunoSEQ multiplex PCR. This repertoire shows just under 20,000 clones, about 80% found once; its top ten account for around 30%. The sample consisted of CD4+ or CD8+ T cells sorted from blood, taken in a trial of the OX40 agonist ivuxolimab. The receptors were gathered from an adult with an advanced solid tumor such as melanoma, head and neck, liver or kidney cancer.

This clone occurred a few times. This chain joins TRBV6-5 and TRBJ1-4; unclear D gene. Trimming removed 0 bases from V and 0 bases from J, with 5 bases in between. The germline V gene has CDR1 MNHEY and CDR2 SVGAGI. The CDR3 spans 15 residues. The CDR3 coding sequence is TGTGCCAGCAGTTACTCAGGGCCAACTAATGAAAAACTGTTTTTT. Translation gives CASSYSGPTNEKLFF.

The rearrangement uses TRBV11-2 and TRBJ1-5; TRBD1 aligns across 7 bases. CDR3 length equals 16 residues. Trimming removed 3 bases from V and 7 bases from J; junction bases left unmatched: 12. Germline lookup yields CDR1 SGHAT and CDR2 FQNNGV. CDR3 nucleotide sequence: TGTGCCAGCAGCTTTCGACAGGGAAGCATCGCGCAGCCCCAGCATTTT. This translates into CASSFRQGSIAQPQHF.